Listed below are T cell receptor beta chains from one sample, sequenced in a study of T cells in Graves' hyperthyroidism and ophthalmopathy. Using its own MiXCR run on the multiplex PCR reads, TCRdb lists one record per CDR3 protein. The table records 650,000 to 800,000 distinct CDR3 sequences, 45% of them present only once. The sequencing input was peripheral blood or thyroid tissue (not recorded which). Receptors were obtained from an adult man with Graves' disease, either hyperthyroidism or ophthalmopathy (not recorded which). CDR3s include the opening cysteine and the closing phenylalanine or tryptophan. Fields, in order: J gene, CDR3 length, V gene, CDR3 protein.

J: TRBJ1-6; length: 14; V: TRBV29-1; CDR3: CSVAAGTASSPLHF
J: TRBJ1-2; length: 13; V: TRBV20-1; CDR3: CSARRALNYGYTF
J: TRBJ2-6; length: 16; V: TRBV7-6; CDR3: CASSYGTYSGANVLTF
J: TRBJ1-2; length: 14; V: TRBV15; CDR3: CATSSDTGAYGYTF
J: TRBJ2-7; length: 13; V: TRBV20-1; CDR3: CSARVPQTGEQYF
J: TRBJ2-2; length: 13; V: TRBV7-3; CDR3: CASSLLQAGELFF
J: TRBJ2-5; length: 13; V: TRBV25-1; CDR3: CASSGGAAETQYF
J: TRBJ2-2; length: 16; V: TRBV19; CDR3: CASSIQDVSNTGELFF
J: TRBJ1-5; length: 14; V: TRBV24-1; CDR3: CATSDLWAREPQHF
J: TRBJ2-7; length: 14; V: TRBV11-2; CDR3: CASSLDGAAYEQYF
J: TRBJ2-7; length: 13; V: TRBV20-1; CDR3: CSARVGISYEQYF
J: TRBJ1-5; length: 15; V: TRBV15; CDR3: CATSREGYSNQPQHF
J: TRBJ1-2; length: 13; V: TRBV24-1; CDR3: CATSGTTGRHVTF
J: -; length: 11; V: TRBV10-3; CDR3: CAINRTVEQYF
J: TRBJ2-2; length: 13; V: TRBV7-8; CDR3: CASSLGVGGELFF
J: TRBJ1-4; length: 13; V: TRBV5-1; CDR3: CASSPGGPEKLFF
J: TRBJ1-6; length: 13; V: TRBV6-2/TRBV6-3; CDR3: CATYDRGNSPLHF
J: TRBJ1-2; length: 14; V: TRBV7-3; CDR3: CASSPTGGNPRYTF
J: TRBJ1-6; length: 13; V: TRBV27; CDR3: CASLVRADLTLHF
J: TRBJ1-6; length: 15; V: TRBV5-1; CDR3: CASSLARTANSPLHF
J: TRBJ2-2; length: 18; V: TRBV7-9; CDR3: CASSLWASGWNRPGELFF
J: TRBJ2-5; length: 13; V: TRBV24-1; CDR3: CATSGRAIKTQYF
J: TRBJ1-2; length: 12; V: TRBV5-1; CDR3: CASSLSESGYTF
J: TRBJ1-1; length: 15; V: TRBV12-3/TRBV12-4; CDR3: CASSLWTAERPEAFF
J: TRBJ2-7; length: 15; V: TRBV25-1; CDR3: CASSEGTRPLNEQYF
J: TRBJ2-7; length: 14; V: TRBV24-1; CDR3: CATSVPGTADEQYF
J: TRBJ1-1; length: 15; V: TRBV11-1; CDR3: CASSYLSGGKTEAFF
J: TRBJ2-5; length: 18; V: TRBV7-6; CDR3: CASSLDEKGADTQETQYF
J: TRBJ1-1; length: 14; V: TRBV5-1; CDR3: CASSIRESDTEAFF
J: TRBJ1-5; length: 13; V: TRBV4-2; CDR3: CASSQVGGQPQHF
J: TRBJ1-4; length: 14; V: TRBV20-1; CDR3: CSARVAATNKKLFF
J: TRBJ2-7; length: 13; V: TRBV10-3; CDR3: CAISSTSGERQYF
J: TRBJ1-3; length: 15; V: TRBV25-1; CDR3: CASSGYTYYGYTIYF
J: TRBJ2-7; length: 13; V: TRBV6-1; CDR3: CASSQTGAHEQYF
J: TRBJ2-5; length: 15; V: TRBV5-1; CDR3: CASNLADRNQETQYF
J: TRBJ1-5; length: 16; V: TRBV6-1; CDR3: CASSEAGWGRNQPQHF
J: TRBJ2-5; length: 12; V: TRBV2; CDR3: CASRRGRETQYF
J: TRBJ1-3; length: 12; V: TRBV29-1; CDR3: CSLDSSGNTIYF
J: TRBJ1-3; length: 14; V: TRBV12-3/TRBV12-4; CDR3: CASSRSFSGNTIYF
J: TRBJ1-6; length: 13; V: TRBV15; CDR3: CATSREENSPLHF
J: TRBJ2-7; length: 15; V: TRBV7-8; CDR3: CASSPFQGRNGEQYF
J: TRBJ2-7; length: 15; V: TRBV7-9; CDR3: CASSQAGTGYDEQYF
J: -; length: 17; V: TRBV3-1; CDR3: CASSSRNRVSGSYEQYF
J: TRBJ2-2; length: 16; V: TRBV14; CDR3: CASSLTGTGENGELFF
J: TRBJ2-2; length: 16; V: TRBV7-6; CDR3: CASSPKPGGYTGELFF
J: TRBJ1-3; length: 13; V: TRBV29-1; CDR3: CSVAGWVGNTIYF
J: TRBJ2-7; length: 14; V: TRBV19; CDR3: CASSLLLPPYEQYF
J: TRBJ1-1; length: 12; V: TRBV25-1; CDR3: CASSASQGEAFF
J: TRBJ1-4; length: 14; V: TRBV7-4; CDR3: CASSPQTGDEKLFF
J: TRBJ1-5; length: 14; V: TRBV19; CDR3: CASNRGGGNQPQHF
J: TRBJ2-7; length: 14; V: TRBV29-1; CDR3: CSVGYGTGGNEQYF
J: TRBJ2-3; length: 15; V: TRBV7-6; CDR3: CASSDLTGVADTQYF
J: TRBJ1-4; length: 13; V: TRBV6-1; CDR3: CASQRTVNEKLFF
J: TRBJ1-4; length: 18; V: TRBV7-6; CDR3: CASRTRTVALLLNEKLFF
J: TRBJ2-7; length: 13; V: TRBV6-5; CDR3: CASSYSSYYEQYF
J: TRBJ1-5; length: 16; V: TRBV10-1; CDR3: CASSEGRLGGNQPQHF
J: TRBJ1-4; length: 13; V: TRBV2; CDR3: CASSEAVNEKLFF
J: TRBJ2-7; length: 14; V: TRBV5-4; CDR3: CASKSSGRAHEQYF